This TCR beta chain was sequenced during a study of OX40 agonist ivuxolimab in advanced cancers. In the study overall: Patients were dosed intravenously with ivuxolimab at 0.01 to 10 mg/kg every 2 weeks. Prior anti-PD-1, anti-PD-L1 or anti-CTLA-4 therapy did not bar entry, and approximately 40% had some. Study findings and constraints: Low normalized T-cell clonal expansion was additionally recorded for some nonresponders.

As to this clone: Its specificity is not known.

V lost 2 bases to trimming and J lost 5 bases, with 6 bases between them. Germline V lookup: CDR1 LGHNA, CDR2 YNFKEQ. The length of the CDR3 is 12 residues. Autoimmune disease history or systemic immunosuppression led to patients being barred. Produced via immunoSEQ multiplex PCR; TCRdb's table is partial and in-frame only. The table has fewer than 85,000 clones, approximately 91% seen once; the top ten hold 2.2%. This sequence joins TRBV4-2 and TRBJ2-5, with D perhaps matching TRBD2 (5 bases). Sequenced here: CD4+ or CD8+ T cells sorted from blood, sampled in a trial of the OX40 agonist ivuxolimab. The sequence came from an adult with an advanced solid tumor such as melanoma, head and neck, liver or kidney cancer. The CDR3 sequence: CASSQTGETQYF. For the CDR3, the DNA is TGTGCCAGCAGCCAAACGGGGGAGACCCAGTACTTC.